The 19 T cell receptor beta chains below were found in one sample sequenced in a study of immune cell composition in non-small cell lung cancer. Normal lung was sampled as far from the tumour as possible, at least 3 cm. Assay: immunoSEQ multiplex PCR; the TCRdb copy retains only in-frame clones and omits some. The data hold some 3,000 clones, with 70% to 75% observed a single time. Sequences were obtained from non-adjacent lung tissue. The receptors shown here come from a human donor with non-small cell lung cancer.

V usage is TRBV7-9 and J usage is TRBJ2-5; D possibly corresponds to TRBD1 (7 bases). V lost 5 bases, J lost 5 bases, and 18 bases lay in between. The germline gives CDR1 SEHNR, CDR2 FQNEAQ (reference sequence). The CDR3 has 15 residues. In DNA form, the CDR3 reads TGTGCCAGCAGCCTCCCCAGGGGGGCCTGGGAGACCCAGTACTTC. Protein sequence: CASSLPRGAWETQYF.

The chain has TRBV27 and TRBJ1-5; D uncertain. The germline V and J ends were trimmed by 3 bases and 3 bases, with 6 bases remaining between them. There are 13 residues in the CDR3. Germline V lookup: CDR1 MNHEY, CDR2 SMNVEV (reference sequence). In DNA, the CDR3 is TGTGCCAGCAGTTTTAGTAACAATCAGCCCCAGCATTTT. Protein product: CASSFSNNQPQHF.

The genes are TRBV6-1 and TRBJ1-2; D gene unclear. Germline-derived CDR1 and CDR2 are MNHNS and SASEGT. The CDR3 consists of 15 residues. Trimming cost V 4 bases and J 5 bases, with 17 bases left between them. For the CDR3, the DNA is TGTGCCAGCAGTGTCTCTAGGCTCTTACGTTATGGCTACACCTTC. Translating gives CASSVSRLLRYGYTF.

V and J are TRBV5-1 and TRBJ2-3, with TRBD2 matching over 10 bases. Germline V gene sequence: CDR1 SGHRS, CDR2 YFSETQ. The CDR3 is 16 amino acids. V was clipped by 2 bases and J by 9 bases; unmatched bases: 12. For the CDR3, the DNA is TGCGCCAGCAGCTTAGAAGCGGGAGGGGCCCTAGGCACGCAGTATTTT. Amino acids: CASSLEAGGALGTQYF.

This rearrangement joins TRBV15 to TRBJ2-5; TRBD2 agrees at 10 bases. This CDR3 is 15 amino acids long. The germline gives CDR1 LNHNV, CDR2 YYDKDF (reference sequence). The ends lost 0 bases at V and 3 bases at J; junction bases unmatched: 1. The CDR3 DNA follows: TGTGCCACCAGCAGAGACGGGACTAGCGAAGAGACCCAGTACTTC. Encoded protein: CATSRDGTSEETQYF.

This clone is classed as large (0.1 to 1%). The chain combines TRBV7-6 with TRBJ1-1; 7 nucleotides line up with TRBD1. V was clipped by 3 bases and J by 4 bases; unmatched bases: 2. This CDR3 is built from 13 residues. Germline V gives CDR1 SGHVS, CDR2 FNYEAQ. The DNA for the CDR3 is TGTGCCAGCAGCTTGGGACAGAGCACTGAAGCTTTCTTT. This sequence encodes CASSLGQSTEAFF.

This chain joins TRBV7-6 and TRBJ2-1, with D unclear. CDR3 length: 15 residues. The ends were cut back, 0 bases at V and 2 bases at J, with 8 bases in the middle. The germline V gene encodes CDR1 SGHVS and CDR2 FNYEAQ. The DNA for the CDR3 is TGTGCCAGCAGCTTAGCGCCACAAACCTACAATGAGCAGTTCTTC. Residues: CASSLAPQTYNEQFF.

The gene calls are TRBV5-6 and TRBJ2-3; 12 nucleotides align to TRBD1. The CDR3 is 15 amino acids. V shed 2 bases, J shed 6 bases, and the junction held 4 bases outside the gene matches. Germline CDR1 reads SGHDT; CDR2 reads YYEEEE. The CDR3 protein is CASSFTGTGGDTQYF. CDR3 nucleotide sequence: TGTGCCAGCAGCTTTACCGGGACAGGGGGCGATACGCAGTATTTT.

This clone showed up just a few times. The chain recombines TRBV28 with TRBJ1-5; D is ambiguous. Looked up from germline, CDR1 is MDHEN and CDR2 is SYDVKM. Trimming pared 7 bases from V and 4 bases from J, leaving 14 bases between. This CDR3 contains 14 residues. For the CDR3, the DNA is TGTGCCAGCACCCCGGAGGTGGGGAATCAGCCCCAGCATTTT. Translating gives CASTPEVGNQPQHF.

This clone turned up a few times. V and J are TRBV18 and TRBJ1-6; 12 nucleotides line up with TRBD1. Germline V CDR1 and CDR2: KGHSH, LQKENI. V lost 3 bases and J lost 9; bases outside the gene matches: 6. This CDR3 has 16 amino acids. The CDR3 DNA follows: TGTGCCAGCTCACCTCCGGGACAGGGGGCCGGTTCACCCCTCCACTTT. It codes for CASSPPGQGAGSPLHF.

The chain is built from TRBV7-9 and TRBJ1-1; no firm D call. CDR3 length: 14 amino acids. Trimming took off 2 bases at V and 4 bases at J, with 11 bases between the two ends. Germline lookup yields CDR1 SEHNR and CDR2 FQNEAQ (reference sequence). The CDR3 spells CASSLSGSGTEAFF. Written as DNA, the CDR3 is TGTGCCAGCAGCTTATCGGGGTCGGGCACTGAAGCTTTCTTT.

CDR3 nucleotide sequence: TGTGCCAGCAGTGAAGAGGTGGGGCAGGGGCAATCCTACGAGCAGTACGTC. Translated, it gives CASSEEVGQGQSYEQYV. This chain connects TRBV6-1 to TRBJ2-7, with TRBD1 as a possible D gene (6 bases). Trimming pared 1 base from V and 1 base from J, leaving 17 bases between. This CDR3 has 17 residues. CDR1 is MNHNS and CDR2 is SASEGT in the germline V gene.

The chain employs TRBV14 and TRBJ2-7; D is unclear. CDR1 SGHDN and CDR2 FVKESK come from the germline V gene. V shed 0 bases and J shed 3 bases, with 3 bases lying between them. This CDR3 is built from 12 residues. Written as DNA, the CDR3 is TGTGCCAGCAGCCAAGATCGCTACGAGCAGTACTTC. Amino acid sequence: CASSQDRYEQYF.

This clone was counted between two and nine times. This chain links TRBV29-1 with TRBJ2-7, with D maybe TRBD2 (6 bases). This CDR3 is built from 14 residues. Trimming took off 6 bases at V and 0 bases at J, with 15 bases between the two ends. The V gene's germline CDR1 is SQVTM and CDR2 ANQGSEA. The CDR3 loop is CSVATGGSSYEQYF. Written as DNA, the CDR3 is TGCAGCGTGGCGACTGGAGGGAGCTCCTACGAGCAGTACTTC.

In this sample, this clone turned up a few times. In nucleotides, the CDR3 is TGTGCCAGTAGCGTCACAGGGGCCTTTCGCACGGATCAGCCCCAGCATTTT. This gives the protein CASSVTGAFRTDQPQHF. The chain carries TRBV19 and TRBJ1-5; 7 positions agree with TRBD1. The CDR3 has 17 amino acids. Trimming removed 6 bases from V and 5 bases from J; junction bases left unmatched: 16. Germline CDR1 LNHDA, CDR2 SQIVND (reference sequence).

This sequence joins TRBV7-6 and TRBJ2-1; TRBD2 agrees at 14 bases. V lost 4 bases and J lost 9; bases outside the gene matches: 5. The CDR3 consists of 15 residues. The V gene's germline CDR1 is SGHVS and CDR2 FNYEAQ. The CDR3 protein is CASSSGLAGVGEQFF. DNA for the CDR3: TGTGCCAGCAGCTCGGGACTAGCGGGAGTGGGTGAGCAGTTCTTC.

The chain combines TRBV14 with TRBJ1-4; the D is unclear. Germline V gene lookup returns CDR1 SGHDN and CDR2 FVKESK. Trimming shortened V by 0 bases and J by 0 bases, and 8 bases separated the two germline ends. The CDR3 totals 16 residues. The chain's CDR3 is CASSQDMRTTNEKLFF. The CDR3 bases are TGTGCCAGCAGCCAAGATATGCGGACAACTAATGAAAAACTGTTTTTT.

V and J are TRBV21-1 and TRBJ1-1; the listed D gene, TRBD1, was not tested against the DNA. TRBV21-1 represents a pseudogene. The CDR3 is made up of 16 amino acids. DNA for the CDR3: TGTGCCAGCAGCAGGGAACAGGGGGCTGTGAACACTGAAGCTTTCTTT. This sequence encodes CASSREQGAVNTEAFF.

V usage is TRBV19 and J usage is TRBJ1-2, with D possibly matching TRBD1 (6 bases). Germline CDR1 reads LNHDA; CDR2 reads SQIVND (reference sequence). The CDR3 extends over 13 amino acids. With 5 bases removed from V and 8 bases from J, the gap between germline ends came to 15 bases. The CDR3 sequence: CASSPRGRRGYTF. CDR3 coding DNA: TGTGCCAGTAGTCCCAGGGGCCGGCGGGGCTACACCTTC. The whole variable domain, remainder taken from reference TRBV19 and TRBJ1-2, is DGGITQSPKYLFRKEGQNVTLSCEQNLNHDAMYWYRQDPGQGLRLIYYSQIVNDFQKGDIAEGYSVSREKKESFPLTVTSAQKNPTAFYLCASSPRGRRGYTFGSGTRLTVV.